This record covers a single T cell receptor (beta chain). Its antigen remains unknown. The data originate from a study of shared clonotypes between healthy human individuals. The repertoire was sequenced with immunoSEQ multiplex PCR; TCRdb's copy has only in-frame clones and lacks some. The table has some 630,000 clones, about two thirds seen once. J gave up 5 bases and V 1 base, and 13 bases lay outside the gene matches. Germline lookup yields CDR1 SGHTA and CDR2 FQGNSA. There are 18 residues in the CDR3. Overall study findings and caveats: When compared with the clonotypes that were shared by all four sorted-subset donors, the non-shared clonotypes turned out to have lower generation probabilities. Estimated richness was generally greater in naive than memory subsets.

The sequenced sample consisted of memory CD4+ T cells sorted from blood. As to subset: CD45RA-negative fraction. The source is a woman aged 25 to 45 in good health. The chain couples TRBV7-2 to TRBJ2-2, with 7 bases fitting TRBD2. CDR3 nucleotide sequence: TGTGCCAGCAGCTTAGTCTCAGGGTCGGCGGGAGCAACCGGGGAGCTGTTTTTT. This translates into CASSLVSGSAGATGELFF.